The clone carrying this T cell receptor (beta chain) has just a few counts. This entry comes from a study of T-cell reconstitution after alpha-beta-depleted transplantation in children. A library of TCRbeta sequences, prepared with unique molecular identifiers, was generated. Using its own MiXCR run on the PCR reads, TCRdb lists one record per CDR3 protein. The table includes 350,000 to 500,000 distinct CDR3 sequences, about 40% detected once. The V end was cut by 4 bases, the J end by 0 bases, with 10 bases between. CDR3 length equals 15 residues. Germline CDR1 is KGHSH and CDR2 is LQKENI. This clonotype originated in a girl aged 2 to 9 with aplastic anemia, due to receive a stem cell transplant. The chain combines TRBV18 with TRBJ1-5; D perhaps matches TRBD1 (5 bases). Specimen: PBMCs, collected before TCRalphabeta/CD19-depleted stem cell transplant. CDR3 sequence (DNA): TGTGCCAGCTCACTGGGACGGCATAGCAATCAGCCCCAGCATTTT. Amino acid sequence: CASSLGRHSNQPQHF. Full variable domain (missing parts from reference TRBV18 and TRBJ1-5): NAGVMQNPRHLVRRRGQEARLRCSPMKGHSHVYWYRQLPEEGLKFMVYLQKENIIDESGMPKERFSAEFPKEGPSILRIQQVVRGDSAAYFCASSLGRHSNQPQHFGDGTRLSIL.